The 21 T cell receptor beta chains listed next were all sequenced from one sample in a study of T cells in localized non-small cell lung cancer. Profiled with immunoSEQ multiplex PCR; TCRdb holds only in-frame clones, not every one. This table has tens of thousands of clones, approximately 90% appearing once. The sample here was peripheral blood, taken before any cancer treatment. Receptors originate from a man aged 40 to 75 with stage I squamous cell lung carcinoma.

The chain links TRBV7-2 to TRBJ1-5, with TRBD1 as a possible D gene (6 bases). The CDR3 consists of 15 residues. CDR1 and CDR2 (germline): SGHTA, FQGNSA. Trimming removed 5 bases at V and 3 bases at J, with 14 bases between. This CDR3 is CASSQSQGNNQPQHF. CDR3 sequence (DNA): TGTGCCAGCAGCCAATCGCAGGGGAACAATCAGCCCCAGCATTTT.

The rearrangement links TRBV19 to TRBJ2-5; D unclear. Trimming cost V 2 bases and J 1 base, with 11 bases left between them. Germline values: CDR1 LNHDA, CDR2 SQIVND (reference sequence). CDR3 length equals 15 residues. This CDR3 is CASSIQTFGQETQYF. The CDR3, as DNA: TGTGCCAGTAGTATACAAACGTTCGGCCAAGAGACCCAGTACTTC.

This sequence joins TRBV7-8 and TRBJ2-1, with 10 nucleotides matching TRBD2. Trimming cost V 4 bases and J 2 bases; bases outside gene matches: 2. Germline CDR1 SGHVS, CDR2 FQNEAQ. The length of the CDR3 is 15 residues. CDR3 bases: TGTGCCAGCAGCTCAACTAGCGGGACCTACAATGAGCAGTTCTTC. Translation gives CASSSTSGTYNEQFF.

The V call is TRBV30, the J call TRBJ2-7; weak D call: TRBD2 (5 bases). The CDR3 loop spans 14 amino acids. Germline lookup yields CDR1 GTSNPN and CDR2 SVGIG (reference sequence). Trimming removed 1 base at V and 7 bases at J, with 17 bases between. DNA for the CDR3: TGTGCCTGGAGTGCGCAACTGACCTCGGGGGAGCAGTACTTC. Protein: CAWSAQLTSGEQYF.

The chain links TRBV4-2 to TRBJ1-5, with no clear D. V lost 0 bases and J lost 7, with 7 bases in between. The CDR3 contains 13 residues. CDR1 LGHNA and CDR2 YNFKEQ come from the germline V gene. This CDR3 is CASSQERWQPQHF. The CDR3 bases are TGTGCCAGCAGCCAAGAGCGTTGGCAGCCCCAGCATTTT.

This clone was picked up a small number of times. For the CDR3, the DNA is TGCGCCAGCAGCCAAGTGGGAGGGGATCAGCCCCAGCATTTT. This sequence encodes CASSQVGGDQPQHF. The V gene is TRBV4-3, the J gene TRBJ1-5, with D perhaps TRBD1 (5 bases). CDR1 and CDR2 (germline): LGHNA, YSLEER. V was cut by 1 base and J by 5 bases, with 9 bases left in between. This CDR3 is built from 14 residues.

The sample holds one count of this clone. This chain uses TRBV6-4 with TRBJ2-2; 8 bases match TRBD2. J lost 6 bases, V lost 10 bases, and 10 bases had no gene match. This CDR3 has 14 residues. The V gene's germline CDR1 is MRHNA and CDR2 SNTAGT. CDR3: CATSGEAGAGELFF. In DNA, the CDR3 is TGTGCCACCTCAGGGGAAGCGGGAGCCGGGGAGCTGTTTTTT.

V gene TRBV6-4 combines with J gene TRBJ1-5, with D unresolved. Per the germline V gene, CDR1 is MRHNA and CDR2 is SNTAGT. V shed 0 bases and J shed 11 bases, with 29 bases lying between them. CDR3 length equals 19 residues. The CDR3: CASSDSIRPRPASPTAQHF. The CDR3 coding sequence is TGTGCCAGCAGTGACTCGATAAGACCTAGACCCGCCTCTCCGACGGCCCAGCATTTT.

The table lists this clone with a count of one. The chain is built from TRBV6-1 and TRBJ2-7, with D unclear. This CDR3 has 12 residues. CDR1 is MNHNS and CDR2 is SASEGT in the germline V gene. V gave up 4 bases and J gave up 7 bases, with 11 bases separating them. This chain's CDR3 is CASSGTGLEQYF. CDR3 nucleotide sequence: TGTGCCAGCAGTGGAACCGGGCTGGAGCAGTACTTC.

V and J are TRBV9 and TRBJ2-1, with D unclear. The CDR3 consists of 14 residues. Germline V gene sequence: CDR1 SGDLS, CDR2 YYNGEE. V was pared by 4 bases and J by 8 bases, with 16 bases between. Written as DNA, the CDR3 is TGTGCCAGCAGCCCCAAGGAGAGCCGGGATGAGCAGTTCTTC. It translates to CASSPKESRDEQFF.

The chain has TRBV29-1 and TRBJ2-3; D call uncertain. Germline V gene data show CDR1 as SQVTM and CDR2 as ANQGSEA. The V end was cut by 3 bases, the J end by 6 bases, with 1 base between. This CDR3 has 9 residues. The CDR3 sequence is CSVEDTQYF. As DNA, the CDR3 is TGCAGCGTTGAGGATACGCAGTATTTT.

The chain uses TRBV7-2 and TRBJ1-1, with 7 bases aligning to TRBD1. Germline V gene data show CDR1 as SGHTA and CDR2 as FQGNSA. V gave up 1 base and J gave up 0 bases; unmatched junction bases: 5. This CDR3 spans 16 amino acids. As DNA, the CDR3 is TGTGCCAGCAGCTTAGTTGGGACAGCGTTGAACACTGAAGCTTTCTTT. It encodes CASSLVGTALNTEAFF. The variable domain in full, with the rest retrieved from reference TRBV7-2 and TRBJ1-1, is GAGVSQSPSNKVTEKGKDVELRCDPISGHTALYWYRQSLGQGLEFLIYFQGNSAPDKSGLPSDRFSAERTGGSVSTLTIQRTQQEDSAVYLCASSLVGTALNTEAFFGQGTRLTVV.

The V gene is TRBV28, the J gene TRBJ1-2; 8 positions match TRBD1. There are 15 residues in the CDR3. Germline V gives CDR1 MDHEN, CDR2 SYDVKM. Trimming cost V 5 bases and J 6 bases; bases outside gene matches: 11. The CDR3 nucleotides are TGTGCCAGCAGTCCAGGGGCGCCAGGGGGCCATGGCTACACCTTC. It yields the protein CASSPGAPGGHGYTF.

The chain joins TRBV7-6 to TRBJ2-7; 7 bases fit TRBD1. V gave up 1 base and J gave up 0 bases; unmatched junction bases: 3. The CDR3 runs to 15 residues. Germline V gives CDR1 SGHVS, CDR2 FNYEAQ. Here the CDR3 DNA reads TGTGCCAGCAGCTTAGACAGGGGAGTCTCCTACGAGCAGTACTTC. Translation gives CASSLDRGVSYEQYF.

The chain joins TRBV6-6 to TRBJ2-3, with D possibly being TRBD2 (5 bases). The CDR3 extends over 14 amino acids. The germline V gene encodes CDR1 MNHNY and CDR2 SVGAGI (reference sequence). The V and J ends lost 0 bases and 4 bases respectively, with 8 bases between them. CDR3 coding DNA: TGTGCCAGCAGTTACTCGAGGGTATCAGATACGCAGTATTTT. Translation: CASSYSRVSDTQYF.

The CDR3 spells CASRSSGSYNEQFF. In nucleotides, the CDR3 is TGTGCCAGCAGGTCTAGCGGGAGTTACAATGAGCAGTTCTTC. The chain uses TRBV2 and TRBJ2-1; TRBD2 matches 10 bases. The V and J ends lost 6 bases and 4 bases, in that order; junction bases with no gene match: 3. Looked up from germline, CDR1 is SNHLY and CDR2 is FYNNEI. The CDR3 is 14 residues long. Using reference TRBV2 and TRBJ2-1 for the parts outside the CDR3, the full variable domain is EPEVTQTPSHQVTQMGQEVILRCVPISNHLYFYWYRQILGQKVEFLVSFYNNEISEKSEIFDDQFSVERPDGSNFTLKIRSTKLEDSAMYFCASRSSGSYNEQFFGPGTRLTVL.

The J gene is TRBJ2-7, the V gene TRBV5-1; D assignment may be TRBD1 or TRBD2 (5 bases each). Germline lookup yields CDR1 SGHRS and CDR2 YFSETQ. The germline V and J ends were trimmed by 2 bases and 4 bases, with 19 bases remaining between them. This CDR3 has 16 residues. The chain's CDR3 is CASSFNPGQGTYEQYF. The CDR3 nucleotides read TGCGCCAGCAGCTTCAATCCGGGGCAGGGCACGTACGAGCAGTACTTC.

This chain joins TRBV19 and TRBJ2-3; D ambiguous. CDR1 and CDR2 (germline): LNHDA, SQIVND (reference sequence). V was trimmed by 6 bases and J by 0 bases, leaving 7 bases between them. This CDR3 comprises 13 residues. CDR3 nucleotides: TGTGCCAGTAGCCTACCTAGCACAGATACGCAGTATTTT. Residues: CASSLPSTDTQYF.

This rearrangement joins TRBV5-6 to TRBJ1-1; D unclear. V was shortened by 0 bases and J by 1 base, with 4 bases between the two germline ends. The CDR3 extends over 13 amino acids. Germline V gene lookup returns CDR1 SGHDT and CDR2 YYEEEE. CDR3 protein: CASSLGWNTEAFF. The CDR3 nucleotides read TGTGCCAGCAGCTTGGGGTGGAACACTGAAGCTTTCTTT.

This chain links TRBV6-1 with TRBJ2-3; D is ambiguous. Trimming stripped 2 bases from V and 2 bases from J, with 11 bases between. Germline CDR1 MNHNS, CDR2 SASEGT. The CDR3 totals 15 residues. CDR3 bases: TGTGCCAGCAGTGAAAACGTAGGGCCCACAGATACGCAGTATTTT. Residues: CASSENVGPTDTQYF.

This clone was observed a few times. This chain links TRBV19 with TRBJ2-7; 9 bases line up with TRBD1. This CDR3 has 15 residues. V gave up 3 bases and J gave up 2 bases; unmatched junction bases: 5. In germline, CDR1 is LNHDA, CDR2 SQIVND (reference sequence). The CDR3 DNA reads TGTGCCAGTAGTATCTCGACAGGGGGTACCTACGAGCAGTACTTC. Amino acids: CASSISTGGTYEQYF.